The 9 T cell receptor beta chains reported below all come from one sample, sequenced in a study of T cell responses to AZD1222 COVID-19 vaccine. Generated by immunoSEQ multiplex PCR, the TCRdb table keeps only in-frame clones and is missing some. In the table there are around 100,000 clones, around nine tenths of which are singletons. The sequences come from peripheral blood, collected on day 0 of AZD1222 vaccination. These receptors were obtained from an adult in good health.

V usage is TRBV2 and J usage is TRBJ2-5; D gene ambiguous. Germline-derived CDR1 and CDR2 are SNHLY and FYNNEI. The ends were cut back, 2 bases at V and 8 bases at J, with 15 bases in the middle. CDR3 size: 14 residues. The CDR3 reads CASSELPDVSTQYF. The CDR3 nucleotides are TGTGCCAGCAGTGAACTTCCCGATGTGTCCACCCAGTACTTC.

The CDR3 DNA sequence: TGTGCCAGCAGCTTGGACCGAAACACCATATATTTT. This translates into CASSLDRNTIYF. The chain carries TRBV5-6 and TRBJ1-3; D unresolved. The CDR3 consists of 12 residues. Germline CDR1 SGHDT, CDR2 YYEEEE. Trimming took off 0 bases at V and 5 bases at J, with 3 bases between the two ends.

The genes are TRBV5-1 and TRBJ2-3; weak D call: TRBD2 (5 bases). CDR3 length: 16 amino acids. V lost 4 bases, J lost 0 bases, and 15 bases lay in between. Germline loops: CDR1 SGHRS, CDR2 YFSETQ. CDR3 bases: TGCGCCAGCAGCATTCGGAGCGGTTCTAGCACAGATACGCAGTATTTT. Protein sequence: CASSIRSGSSTDTQYF.

This sequence joins TRBV28 and TRBJ1-5; 8 positions match TRBD1. V lost 4 bases and J lost 3; bases outside the gene matches: 8. The CDR3 contains 16 residues. The germline V gene encodes CDR1 MDHEN and CDR2 SYDVKM. CDR3 region: CASSSTRQGYNQPQHF. Written as DNA, the CDR3 is TGTGCCAGCAGTTCAACCCGACAGGGGTACAATCAGCCCCAGCATTTT. The full variable domain, rest sourced from reference TRBV28 and TRBJ1-5, is DVKVTQSSRYLVKRTGEKVFLECVQDMDHENMFWYRQDPGLGLRLIYFSYDVKMKEKGDIPEGYSVSREKKERFSLILESASTNQTSMYLCASSSTRQGYNQPQHFGDGTRLSIL.

V usage is TRBV30 and J usage is TRBJ1-2, with no clear D. V was clipped by 2 bases and J by 6 bases, with 13 bases between them. The CDR3 spans 13 residues. In germline, CDR1 is GTSNPN, CDR2 SVGIG (reference sequence). As DNA, the CDR3 is TGTGCCTGGAGTAAAGCCCTAGGGAATGGCTACACCTTC. Protein sequence: CAWSKALGNGYTF.

The genes are TRBV18 and TRBJ1-5; weak D call: TRBD1 (5 bases). CDR1 and CDR2 from the germline V gene are KGHSH and LQKENI. V dropped 0 bases and J dropped 0 bases, with 9 bases sitting between them. The CDR3 is 16 residues long. The CDR3 sequence is CASSPPGTGSNQPQHF. The CDR3, as DNA: TGTGCCAGCTCACCACCCGGGACGGGTAGCAATCAGCCCCAGCATTTT. Full variable domain (rest looked up from reference TRBV18 and TRBJ1-5): NAGVMQNPRHLVRRRGQEARLRCSPMKGHSHVYWYRQLPEEGLKFMVYLQKENIIDESGMPKERFSAEFPKEGPSILRIQQVVRGDSAAYFCASSPPGTGSNQPQHFGDGTRLSIL.

V and J are TRBV7-9 and TRBJ2-3; TRBD2 matches 9 bases. Germline V gene sequence: CDR1 SEHNR, CDR2 FQNEAQ (reference sequence). CDR3 size: 15 residues. J lost 2 bases, V lost 6 bases, and 6 bases had no gene match. The CDR3 sequence: CASSPTSGLTDTQYF. In DNA form, the CDR3 reads TGTGCCAGCAGTCCGACTAGCGGACTCACAGATACGCAGTATTTT. Filled out from reference TRBV7-9 and TRBJ2-3, the complete variable domain reads DTGVSQNPRHKITKRGQNVTFRCDPISEHNRLYWYRQTLGQGPEFLTYFQNEAQLEKSRLLSDRFSAERPKGSFSTLEIQRTEQGDSAMYLCASSPTSGLTDTQYFGPGTRLTVL.

This chain joins TRBV25-1 and TRBJ2-1; D remains ambiguous. CDR3 length: 18 amino acids. The germline gives CDR1 MGHDK, CDR2 SYGVNS. V gave up 3 bases and J gave up 0 bases, with 18 bases separating them. The CDR3 sequence: CASSDPGPRGNSYNEQFF. Written as DNA, the CDR3 is TGTGCCAGCAGTGACCCCGGACCGCGAGGTAACTCCTACAATGAGCAGTTCTTC.

The chain recombines TRBV5-4 with TRBJ1-1, with D unresolved. Germline lookup yields CDR1 SGHNT and CDR2 YYREEE (reference sequence). This CDR3 region has 14 residues. Trimming removed 4 bases at V and 1 base at J, with 11 bases between. The CDR3 DNA reads as TGTGCCAGCAGCCATAGGACCGAGAACACTGAAGCTTTCTTT. It yields the protein CASSHRTENTEAFF.